What follows describes a single TCR beta chain. The source of the sample is a study of blood T cell repertoires in COVID-19. For the study at large: Samples came from the United States, Italy and Spain, spanning acute and convalescent COVID-19. T cells, B-cell-depleted T cells, or PBMCs supplied cDNA or gDNA.

Per the original data handling: Estimated nucleated cell counts came from reference gene primer amplification. Repertoires were generated with immunoSEQ multiplex PCR, while TCRdb's copy carries only in-frame clones and drops some. The V and J calls and clone size were taken over from that table, and D and trimming were inferred from the DNA. The data show over 75,000 clones, over 60% seen once. The CDR3 contains 15 residues. With V trimmed by 6 bases and J by 6 bases, 7 bases remained unmatched. CDR1 is SGHAT and CDR2 is FQNNGV in the germline V gene. Sequencing was performed on peripheral blood. This receptor was obtained from a man between 45 and 60 years old who had recovered from COVID-19. The chain links TRBV11-2 to TRBJ2-7, with 14 bases fitting TRBD2. The CDR3 bases are TGTGCCAGCAGAGAGACTAGCGGGAGGGCCTCCGAGCAGTACTTC. Its translation: CASRETSGRASEQYF.